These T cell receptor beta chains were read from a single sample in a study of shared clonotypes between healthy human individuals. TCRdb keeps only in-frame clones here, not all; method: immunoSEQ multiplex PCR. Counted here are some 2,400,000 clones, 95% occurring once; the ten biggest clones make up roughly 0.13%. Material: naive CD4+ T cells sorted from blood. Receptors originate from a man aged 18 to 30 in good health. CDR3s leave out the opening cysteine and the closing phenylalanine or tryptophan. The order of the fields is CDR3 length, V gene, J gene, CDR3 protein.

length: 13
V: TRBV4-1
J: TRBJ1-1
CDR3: ASSSGQGSPTEAF

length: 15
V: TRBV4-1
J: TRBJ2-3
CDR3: ASSQERTSGPQDTQY

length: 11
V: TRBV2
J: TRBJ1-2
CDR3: ASSDGGNYGYT

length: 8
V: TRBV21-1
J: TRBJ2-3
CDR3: ASRTDTQY

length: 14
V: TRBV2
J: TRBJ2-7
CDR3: ASSRKTSGAAYEQY

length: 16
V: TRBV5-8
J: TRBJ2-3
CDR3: ASSQRMGSLGGTDTQY

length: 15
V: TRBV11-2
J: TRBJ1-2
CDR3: ASSWDRGPFRNYGYT

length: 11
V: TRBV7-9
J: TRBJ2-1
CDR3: ASSAGSRGEQF

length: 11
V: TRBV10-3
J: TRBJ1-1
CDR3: AISVGEGLAPF

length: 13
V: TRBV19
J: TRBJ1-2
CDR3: ASSPNGIWNYGYT

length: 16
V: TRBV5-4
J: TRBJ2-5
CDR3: ASSGGTSGRAYQETQY

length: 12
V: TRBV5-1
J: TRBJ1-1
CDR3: ASSLVYRGTEAF

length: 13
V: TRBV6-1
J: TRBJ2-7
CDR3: ASIPGLAGAGEQY

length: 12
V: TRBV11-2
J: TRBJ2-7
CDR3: ASSLDSIGYEQY

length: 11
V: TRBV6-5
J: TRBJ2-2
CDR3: ASSYVLGGELF

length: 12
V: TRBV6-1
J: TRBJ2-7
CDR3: ATLMTANSYEQY

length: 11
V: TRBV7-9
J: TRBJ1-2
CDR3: ASSLEGRNGYT

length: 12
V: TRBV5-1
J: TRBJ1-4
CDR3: ASSLEAGKEKLF

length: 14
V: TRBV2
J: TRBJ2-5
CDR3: ASSEAGRSIQETQY

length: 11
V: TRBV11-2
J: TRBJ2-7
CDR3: ASSLVSRYEQY

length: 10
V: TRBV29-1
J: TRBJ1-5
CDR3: SVERGNQPQH

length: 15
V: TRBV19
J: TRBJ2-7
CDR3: ASSTTRLAGDSYEQY

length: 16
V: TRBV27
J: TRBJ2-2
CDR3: ASSFRTSGAANTGELF

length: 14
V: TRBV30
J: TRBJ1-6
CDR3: AWSDIRQGKRPPLH

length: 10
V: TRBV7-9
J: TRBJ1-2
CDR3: ASSLGGGGYT

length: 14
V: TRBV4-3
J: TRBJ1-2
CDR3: ASSQEVDGANYGYT

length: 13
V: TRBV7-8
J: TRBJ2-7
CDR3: ASSSMGLARAEQY

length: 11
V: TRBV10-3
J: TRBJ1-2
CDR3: AISKDPADGYT

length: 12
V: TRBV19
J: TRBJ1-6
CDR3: ASSRDITNSPLH

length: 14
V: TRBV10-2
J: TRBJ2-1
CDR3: ASTSGNLGGNNEQF

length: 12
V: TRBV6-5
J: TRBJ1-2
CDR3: ASSRGQGASGYT

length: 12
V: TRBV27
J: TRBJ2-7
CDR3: ASSSWTGTPEQY

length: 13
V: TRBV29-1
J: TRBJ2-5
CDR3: SAARLAGAPETQY

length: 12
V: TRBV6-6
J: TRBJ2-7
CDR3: ASSQTSGTYEQY

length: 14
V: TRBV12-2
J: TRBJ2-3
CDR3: ASRLAMEDRAHTQY

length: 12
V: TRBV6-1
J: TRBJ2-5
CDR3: ASRPGLDRETQY

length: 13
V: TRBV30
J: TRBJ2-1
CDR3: AWMRQLESYNEQF

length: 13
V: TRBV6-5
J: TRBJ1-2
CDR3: ASRMYRGVNYGYT

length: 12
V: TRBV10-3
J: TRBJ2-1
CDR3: AISDSTSGGEQF